The T cell receptor beta chain described here comes from a study of CXCR3-negative and CXCR3-positive naive CD8 T cells. On this clonotype itself: Its target is not known.

CDR3 length: 14 amino acids. Findings of the study overall: Naive CXCR3-negative cells resembled naive CXCR3-positive cells in TRBV-TRBJ usage; memory cells differed. More hydrophobic TRB CDR3s were found in CXCR3-positive naive cells than in CXCR3-negative naive cells. TRB CDR3 properties indicated TCR strength, while surface CD5 was similar across naive subsets.

Each TRB cDNA library was prepared by 5' RACE (with UMI labels). TCRdb derives one entry per CDR3 protein from the 5' RACE reads, leaving out DNA. The sample table includes about 150,000 distinct CDR3 sequences. The TCR comes from a human donor in good health. Some clones in this sample may be carry-over from other donors' samples. The source material was naive CXCR3+ CD8+ T cells from blood. Subset defined: CD45RO-CCR7+CD27+CD95- naive CD8+ T cells expressing CXCR3 (TNR3+). The chain uses TRBV12-3 or TRBV12-4 and TRBJ1-1; TCRdb lists TRBD1, though no DNA is available to test this call. CDR3 sequence: CASSLDRGYTEAFF.